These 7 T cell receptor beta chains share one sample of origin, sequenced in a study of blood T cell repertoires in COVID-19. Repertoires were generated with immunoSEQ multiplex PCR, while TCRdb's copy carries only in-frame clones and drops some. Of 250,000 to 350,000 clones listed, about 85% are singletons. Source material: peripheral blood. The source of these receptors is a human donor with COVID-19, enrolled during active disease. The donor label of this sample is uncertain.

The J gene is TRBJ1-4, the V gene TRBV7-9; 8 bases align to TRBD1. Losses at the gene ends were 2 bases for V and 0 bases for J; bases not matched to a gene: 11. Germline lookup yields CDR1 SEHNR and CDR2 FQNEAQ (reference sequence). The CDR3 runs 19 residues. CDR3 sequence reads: CASSLPIGTGLSTNEKLFF. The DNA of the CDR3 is TGTGCCAGCAGCTTACCAATCGGGACAGGCCTTTCAACTAATGAAAAACTGTTTTTT.

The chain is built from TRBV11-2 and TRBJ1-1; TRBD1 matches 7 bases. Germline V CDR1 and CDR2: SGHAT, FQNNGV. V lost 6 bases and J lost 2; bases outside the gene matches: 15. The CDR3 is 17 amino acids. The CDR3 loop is CASSFTLYRGGNTEAFF. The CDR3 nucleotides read TGTGCCAGCAGTTTCACCCTATACAGGGGAGGAAACACTGAAGCTTTCTTT.

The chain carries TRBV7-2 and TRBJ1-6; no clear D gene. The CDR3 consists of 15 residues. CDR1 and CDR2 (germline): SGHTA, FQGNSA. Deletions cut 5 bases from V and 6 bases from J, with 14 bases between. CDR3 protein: CASSPDGRSNSPLHF. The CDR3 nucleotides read TGTGCCAGCAGCCCCGACGGAAGGAGTAATTCACCCCTCCACTTT.

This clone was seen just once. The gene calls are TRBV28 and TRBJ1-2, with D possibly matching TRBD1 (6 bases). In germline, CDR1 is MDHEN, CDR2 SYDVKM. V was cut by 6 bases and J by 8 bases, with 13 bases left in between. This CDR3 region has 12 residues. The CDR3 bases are TGTGCCAGCAGCCAAGGACAGCGCGGCTACACCTTC. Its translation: CASSQGQRGYTF.

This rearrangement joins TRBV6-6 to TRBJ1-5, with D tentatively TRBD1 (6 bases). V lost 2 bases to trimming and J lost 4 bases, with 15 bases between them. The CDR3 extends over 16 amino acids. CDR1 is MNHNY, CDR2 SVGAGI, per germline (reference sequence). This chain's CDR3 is CASSYRGGLGNQPQHF. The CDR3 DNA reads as TGTGCCAGCAGTTACCGCGGGGGGCTAGGGAATCAGCCCCAGCATTTT.

DNA for the CDR3: TGCGCCAGCAGTGAGTCATCAGGGGGAAGTGAAGCTTTCTTT. As protein: CASSESSGGSEAFF. This sequence joins TRBV10-2 and TRBJ1-1, with 7 positions matching TRBD1. Germline values: CDR1 WSHSY, CDR2 SAAADI. Unmatched junction bases numbered 5, after V lost 0 bases and J lost 7 bases. The CDR3 runs 14 residues.

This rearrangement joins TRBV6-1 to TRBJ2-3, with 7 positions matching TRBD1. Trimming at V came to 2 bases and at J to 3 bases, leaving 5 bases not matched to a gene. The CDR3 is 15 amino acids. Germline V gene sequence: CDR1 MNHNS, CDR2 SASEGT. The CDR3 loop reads CASSELGTVTDTQYF. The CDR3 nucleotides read TGTGCCAGCAGTGAATTGGGGACAGTAACAGATACGCAGTATTTT.